One sample yielded the 22 T cell receptor beta chains listed below, sequenced in a study of shared T cell receptors in the human thymus. Sequenced by immunoSEQ multiplex PCR; TCRdb stores in-frame clones only, minus some. Among roughly 700,000 clones listed, roughly 88% were seen once. This sample also appeared in a second study, on human thymus T cells.

The sample comprised thymocytes. All receptors come from a boy under three years old with a congenital heart defect.

The chain combines TRBV6-1 with TRBJ2-7; 8 nucleotides align to TRBD2. The CDR3 length is 13 residues. Germline CDR1 MNHNS, CDR2 SASEGT. V was pared by 7 bases and J by 3 bases, with 5 bases of the junction left unmatched. This CDR3 reads CASKETSDYEQYF. Written as DNA, the CDR3 is TGTGCCAGCAAGGAGACTAGCGACTACGAGCAGTACTTC.

The chain employs TRBV21-1 and TRBJ2-6; the table's D call of TRBD1 was not tested on the DNA. TRBV21-1 is an annotated pseudogene. The CDR3 has 18 amino acids. CDR3 protein: CASPKAGIIGSGANVLTF. In nucleotides, the CDR3 is TGTGCCAGCCCTAAAGCAGGGATCATCGGCTCTGGGGCCAACGTCCTGACTTTC.

The chain combines TRBV27 with TRBJ2-7; D remains ambiguous. The CDR3 is 14 residues long. Trimming pared 7 bases from V and 2 bases from J, leaving 15 bases between. Per germline, CDR1 MNHEY and CDR2 SMNVEV (reference sequence). The CDR3: CASTSVAPPYEQYF. In nucleotides, the CDR3 is TGTGCCAGCACCTCGGTTGCTCCCCCCTACGAGCAGTACTTC.

In DNA, the CDR3 is TGCGCCAGCAGCTTGGGGACAGGGTTTTTCTTTTACGAGCAGTACTTC. This gives the protein CASSLGTGFFFYEQYF. This chain joins TRBV5-1 and TRBJ2-7, with 8 bases fitting TRBD1. With 0 bases clipped from V and 4 bases from J, the junction kept 9 bases outside the gene matches. There are 16 residues in the CDR3. Germline V lookup: CDR1 SGHRS, CDR2 YFSETQ.

The V call is TRBV19, the J call TRBJ1-5; the match to TRBD1 covers 7 bases. The CDR3 is 15 residues long. CDR1 is LNHDA and CDR2 is SQIVND in the germline V gene (reference sequence). The ends lost 8 bases at V and 2 bases at J; junction bases unmatched: 9. This CDR3 reads CASDHTGEGNQPQHF. The CDR3 coding sequence is TGTGCCAGTGACCACACAGGGGAGGGCAATCAGCCCCAGCATTTT.

The chain recombines TRBV5-4 with TRBJ2-1; TRBD2 aligns across 7 bases. This CDR3 comprises 19 residues. The V segment lost 2 bases and the J segment 6 bases; nucleotides outside the gene matches: 20. Germline V gene sequence: CDR1 SGHNT, CDR2 YYREEE (reference sequence). The CDR3 region has the DNA TGTGCCAGCAGCTTTGGGGGGGGTGCGGGTTCCTCCCCTAGCAATGAGCAGTTCTTC. It yields the protein CASSFGGGAGSSPSNEQFF. The complete variable domain, with remaining parts taken from reference TRBV5-4 and TRBJ2-1, reads ETGVTQSPTHLIKTRGQQVTLRCSSQSGHNTVSWYQQALGQGPQFIFQYYREEENGRGNFPPRFSGLQFPNYSSELNVNALELDDSALYLCASSFGGGAGSSPSNEQFFGPGTRLTVL.

This clone was seen only once. The CDR3 bases are TGTGCCAGCAGGGTAGCGGGGTACACCGGGGAGCTGTTTTTT. It specifies CASRVAGYTGELFF. The chain couples TRBV6-5 to TRBJ2-2, with 8 bases identical to TRBD2. With V trimmed by 6 bases and J by 3 bases, 3 bases remained unmatched. This CDR3 contains 14 residues. Germline-derived CDR1 and CDR2 are MNHEY and SVGAGI.

The V gene is TRBV4-1, the J gene TRBJ2-5, with 9 bases lining up with TRBD2. Germline V gives CDR1 MGHRA, CDR2 YSYEKL. This CDR3 region has 15 residues. The junction had 3 bases not matched to a gene; V was cut back by 0 bases and J by 4 bases. CDR3 nucleotide sequence: TGCGCCAGCAGCCAAGATAGCGGGAGCGCAGAGACCCAGTACTTC. Its protein is CASSQDSGSAETQYF.

This clone was counted once. J is TRBJ2-1 and V is TRBV29-1; 15 bases line up with TRBD2. The germline gives CDR1 SQVTM, CDR2 ANQGSEA. Losses at the gene ends were 5 bases for V and 7 bases for J; bases not matched to a gene: 21. This CDR3 comprises 20 residues. DNA for the CDR3: TGCAGCGTTTCCCCCGGTCATTGGACTAGCGGGAGGGCCGGGGGGAATGAGCAGTTCTTC. This gives the protein CSVSPGHWTSGRAGGNEQFF.

The V gene is TRBV7-6, the J gene TRBJ2-7, with TRBD2 identical over 7 bases. Unmatched junction bases numbered 10, after V lost 5 bases and J lost 3 bases. Germline V gene sequence: CDR1 SGHVS, CDR2 FNYEAQ. The CDR3 spans 15 residues. In DNA form, the CDR3 reads TGTGCCAGCAGCCTGAGGGCTAGCGGCCTCTACGAGCAGTACTTC. Protein sequence: CASSLRASGLYEQYF.

The gene calls are TRBV14 and TRBJ2-7, with TRBD1 matching 10 bases. Germline trimming cut 5 bases from V and 3 bases from J; bases unmatched to any gene: 7. The CDR3 sequence is 15 residues long. Germline CDR1 is SGHDN and CDR2 is FVKESK. As DNA, the CDR3 is TGTGCCAGCAGCGACCGGGACAGGGGCATCTACGAGCAGTACTTC. Translating it yields CASSDRDRGIYEQYF.

V usage is TRBV11-2 and J usage is TRBJ1-3, with 10 bases aligning to TRBD1. Germline V gene data show CDR1 as SGHAT and CDR2 as FQNNGV. Unmatched junction bases numbered 10, after V lost 5 bases and J lost 6 bases. This CDR3 is built from 16 residues. CDR3 sequence (DNA): TGTGCCAGCAGCATTACTCCGGGACAGGGGTTAAACACCATATATTTT. It is translated as CASSITPGQGLNTIYF.

The genes are TRBV5-4 and TRBJ2-1; D is perhaps TRBD2 (6 bases). The CDR3 sequence is 15 residues long. The germline V gene has CDR1 SGHNT and CDR2 YYREEE (reference sequence). V gave up 1 base and J gave up 8 bases, with 16 bases separating them. CDR3 in DNA: TGTGCCAGCAGCTTGACGGCGCCGGGGGTAGATGAGCAGTTCTTC. Its translation is CASSLTAPGVDEQFF. Drawing the rest from reference TRBV5-4 and TRBJ2-1, the complete variable domain is ETGVTQSPTHLIKTRGQQVTLRCSSQSGHNTVSWYQQALGQGPQFIFQYYREEENGRGNFPPRFSGLQFPNYSSELNVNALELDDSALYLCASSLTAPGVDEQFFGPGTRLTVL.

The V and J genes are TRBV7-2 and TRBJ2-7, with 7 bases that match TRBD1. Germline loops: CDR1 SGHTA, CDR2 FQGNSA. The CDR3 has 15 residues. Losses at the gene ends were 5 bases for V and 2 bases for J; bases not matched to a gene: 9. The CDR3: CASSAEDRPAYEQYF. In DNA form, the CDR3 reads TGTGCCAGCAGCGCAGAGGACAGGCCCGCCTACGAGCAGTACTTC.

The chain combines TRBV4-2 with TRBJ2-7; 11 bases fit TRBD2. J was trimmed by 7 bases and V by 0 bases; bases with no gene match: 14. The CDR3 runs 18 residues. Germline lookup yields CDR1 LGHNA and CDR2 YNFKEQ. The CDR3 DNA reads TGTGCCAGCAGCCAAGAGGGGCCTAGCGGGAGGATGGGCCTAGAGCAGTACTTC. Protein sequence: CASSQEGPSGRMGLEQYF.

V is TRBV30 and J is TRBJ2-2; 8 bases are a match to TRBD2. This CDR3 comprises 13 residues. Germline CDR1 reads GTSNPN; CDR2 reads SVGIG (reference sequence). Unmatched junction bases numbered 2, after V lost 8 bases and J lost 0 bases. The CDR3 region is CAGGLANTGELFF. CDR3 DNA: TGTGCCGGGGGACTAGCGAACACCGGGGAGCTGTTTTTT.

Only one count was recorded for this clone. The chain couples TRBV11-2 to TRBJ2-7, with 8 positions matching TRBD2. In germline, CDR1 is SGHAT, CDR2 FQNNGV. CDR3 size: 17 residues. V shed 4 bases and J 3 bases; nucleotides not matched to a gene: 14. In DNA form, the CDR3 reads TGTGCCAGCAGCTCGCAACGAGCGGGAGTGATTTTCTACGAGCAGTACTTC. This codes for CASSSQRAGVIFYEQYF.

The chain joins TRBV7-6 to TRBJ1-5; no clear D. The germline V gene encodes CDR1 SGHVS and CDR2 FNYEAQ. The CDR3 has 14 amino acids. The germline V and J ends were trimmed by 2 bases and 2 bases, with 7 bases remaining between them. The CDR3 region is CASSLFSGNQPQHF. For the CDR3, the DNA is TGTGCCAGCAGCTTATTCTCCGGCAATCAGCCCCAGCATTTT.

Here the CDR3 DNA reads TGTGCCAGTACCACCTACGCCTTACCGAGGCCCCAGCATTTT. It is translated as CASTTYALPRPQHF. V usage is TRBV19 and J usage is TRBJ1-5; D ambiguous. There are 14 residues in the CDR3. Looked up from germline, CDR1 is LNHDA and CDR2 is SQIVND (reference sequence). V lost 7 bases and J lost 9, with 19 bases in between. The full variable domain, its missing parts supplied by reference TRBV19 and TRBJ1-5, is DGGITQSPKYLFRKEGQNVTLSCEQNLNHDAMYWYRQDPGQGLRLIYYSQIVNDFQKGDIAEGYSVSREKKESFPLTVTSAQKNPTAFYLCASTTYALPRPQHFGDGTRLSIL.

V usage is TRBV28 and J usage is TRBJ2-1; a weak D match, TRBD1 (5 bases). CDR1 and CDR2 from the germline V gene are MDHEN and SYDVKM. The CDR3 spans 12 residues. V was pared by 3 bases and J by 7 bases, with 7 bases between. CDR3 nucleotide sequence: TGTGCCAGCAGTTTGAAGGGGAATGAGCAGTTCTTC. It codes for CASSLKGNEQFF.

This rearrangement joins TRBV5-1 to TRBJ1-2; TRBD1 aligns across 9 bases. After removal of 2 bases from V and 11 bases from J, the junction contained 13 bases not matched to a gene. Germline loops: CDR1 SGHRS, CDR2 YFSETQ. The CDR3 has 15 residues. The CDR3 spells CASSLTRDREGMYTF. CDR3 nucleotide sequence: TGCGCCAGCAGCTTAACCCGGGACAGGGAAGGGATGTACACCTTC.

The gene calls are TRBV7-6 and TRBJ2-1, with a possible D match to TRBD1 (5 bases). V lost 1 base and J 7 bases, leaving 29 bases between the germline ends. CDR3 length: 20 amino acids. Germline values: CDR1 SGHVS, CDR2 FNYEAQ. The CDR3 sequence is CASSLGNPGLARKGWNEQFF. CDR3 nucleotides: TGTGCCAGCAGCTTAGGTAACCCAGGGCTCGCGCGGAAAGGGTGGAATGAGCAGTTCTTC.